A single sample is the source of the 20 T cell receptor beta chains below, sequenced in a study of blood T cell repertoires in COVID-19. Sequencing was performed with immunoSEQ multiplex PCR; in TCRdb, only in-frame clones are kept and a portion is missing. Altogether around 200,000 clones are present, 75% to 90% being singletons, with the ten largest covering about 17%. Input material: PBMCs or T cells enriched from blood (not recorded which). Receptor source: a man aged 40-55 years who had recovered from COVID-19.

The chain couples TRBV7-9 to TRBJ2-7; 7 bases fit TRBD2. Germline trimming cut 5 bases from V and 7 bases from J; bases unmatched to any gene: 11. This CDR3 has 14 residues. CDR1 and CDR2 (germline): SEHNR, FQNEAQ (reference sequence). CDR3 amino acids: CASSPGLGPWEQYF. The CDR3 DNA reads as TGTGCCAGCAGCCCCGGACTAGGTCCCTGGGAGCAGTACTTC.

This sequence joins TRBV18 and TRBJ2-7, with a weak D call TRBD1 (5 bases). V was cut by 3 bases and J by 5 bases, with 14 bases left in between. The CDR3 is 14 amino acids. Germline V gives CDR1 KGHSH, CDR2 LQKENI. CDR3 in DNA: TGTGCCAGCTCACCGTGGACAATCTTAGACGAGCAGTACTTC. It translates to CASSPWTILDEQYF.

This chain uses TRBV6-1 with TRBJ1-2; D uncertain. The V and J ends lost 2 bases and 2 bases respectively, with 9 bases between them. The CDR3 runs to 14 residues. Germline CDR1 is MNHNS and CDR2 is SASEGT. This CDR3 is CASSEWVENYGYTF. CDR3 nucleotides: TGTGCCAGCAGTGAATGGGTGGAGAACTATGGCTACACCTTC.

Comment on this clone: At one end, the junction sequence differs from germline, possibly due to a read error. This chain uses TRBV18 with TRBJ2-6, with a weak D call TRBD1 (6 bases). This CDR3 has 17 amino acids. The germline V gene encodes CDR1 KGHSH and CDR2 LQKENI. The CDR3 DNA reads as TGTGCCAGCTCCCCACAAACAGGGCCCTCTGGGGCCAACGTCCTGACTTTC. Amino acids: CASSPQTGPSGANVLTF.

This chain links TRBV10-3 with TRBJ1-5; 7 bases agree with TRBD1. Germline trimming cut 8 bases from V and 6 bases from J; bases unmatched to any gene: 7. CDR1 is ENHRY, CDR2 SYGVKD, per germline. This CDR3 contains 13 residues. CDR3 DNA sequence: TGTGCCATCTGGGCAGGGGGAGGTCAGCCCCAGCATTTT. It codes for CAIWAGGGQPQHF.

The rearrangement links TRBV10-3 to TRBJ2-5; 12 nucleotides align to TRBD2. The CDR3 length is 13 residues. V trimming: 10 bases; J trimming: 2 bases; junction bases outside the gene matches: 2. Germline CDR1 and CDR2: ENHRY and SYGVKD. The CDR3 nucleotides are TGTGCCACGACTAGCGGGAGACAAGAGACCCAGTACTTC. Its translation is CATTSGRQETQYF.

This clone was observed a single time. The CDR3 is CASSSVRGDTIYF. In DNA form, the CDR3 reads TGTGCCAGCAGCTCAGTCCGGGGAGACACCATATATTTT. The chain is built from TRBV7-3 and TRBJ1-3, with no clear D. Looked up from germline, CDR1 is SGHTA and CDR2 is FQGTGA. The CDR3 spans 13 residues. Between the trimmed V and J ends, which lost 4 bases and 8 bases, there was a span of 12 bases.

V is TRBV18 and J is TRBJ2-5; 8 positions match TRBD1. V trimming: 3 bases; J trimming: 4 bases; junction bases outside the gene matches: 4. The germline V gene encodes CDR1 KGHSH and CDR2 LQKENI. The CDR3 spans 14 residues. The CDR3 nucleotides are TGTGCCAGCTCACCTTCGGACAGGGCAGAGACCCAGTACTTC. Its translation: CASSPSDRAETQYF.

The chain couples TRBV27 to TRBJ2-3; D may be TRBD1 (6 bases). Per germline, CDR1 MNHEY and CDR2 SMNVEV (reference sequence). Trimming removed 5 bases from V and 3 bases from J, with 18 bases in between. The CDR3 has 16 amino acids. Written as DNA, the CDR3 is TGTGCCAGCAGTATCTACAGGGTAGAGGGAACAGATACGCAGTATTTT. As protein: CASSIYRVEGTDTQYF.

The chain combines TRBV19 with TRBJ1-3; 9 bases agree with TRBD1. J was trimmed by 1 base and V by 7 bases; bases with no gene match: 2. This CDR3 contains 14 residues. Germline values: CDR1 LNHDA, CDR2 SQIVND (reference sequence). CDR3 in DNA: TGTGCCAGTATACAGGGGGCTTCTGGAAACACCATATATTTT. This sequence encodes CASIQGASGNTIYF.

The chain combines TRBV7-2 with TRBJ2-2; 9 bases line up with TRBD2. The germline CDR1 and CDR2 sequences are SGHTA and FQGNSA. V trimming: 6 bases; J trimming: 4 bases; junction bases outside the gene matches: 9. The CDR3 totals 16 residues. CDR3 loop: CASRGAGGPGTGELFF. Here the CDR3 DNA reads TGTGCCAGCAGGGGTGCGGGAGGGCCGGGCACCGGGGAGCTGTTTTTT.

CDR3 sequence reads: CASSQEEGLGYNEQFF. DNA of the CDR3: TGCGCCAGCAGCCAAGAGGAAGGACTAGGCTACAATGAGCAGTTCTTC. The rearrangement joins TRBV4-1 to TRBJ2-1; the match to TRBD2 covers 7 bases. Trimming took 0 bases from V and 3 from J; bases not matched to a gene: 5. The CDR3 is 16 residues long. CDR1 is MGHRA and CDR2 is YSYEKL in the germline V gene.

CDR3 sequence: CASSFRLANIQYF. The CDR3 DNA follows: TGTGCCAGCAGCTTCCGGCTAGCGAACATTCAGTACTTC. The V gene is TRBV5-6, the J gene TRBJ2-4; D perhaps matches TRBD2 (6 bases). Germline loops: CDR1 SGHDT, CDR2 YYEEEE. V was trimmed by 2 bases and J by 7 bases, leaving 10 bases between them. The CDR3 has 13 residues.

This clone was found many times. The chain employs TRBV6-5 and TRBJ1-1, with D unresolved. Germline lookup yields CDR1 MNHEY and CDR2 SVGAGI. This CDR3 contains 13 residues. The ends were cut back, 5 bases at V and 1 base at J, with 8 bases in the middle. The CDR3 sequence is CASSSQENTEAFF. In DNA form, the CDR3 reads TGTGCCAGCAGTAGCCAAGAGAACACTGAAGCTTTCTTT.

The CDR3 is CASSRTGTSSGNTIYF. In nucleotides, the CDR3 is TGTGCCAGCTCCCGGACGGGGACAAGCTCTGGAAACACCATATATTTT. The genes are TRBV18 and TRBJ1-3; a possible D gene is TRBD1 (6 bases). CDR1 is KGHSH, CDR2 LQKENI, per germline. This CDR3 has 16 residues. Trimming removed 6 bases from V and 0 bases from J, with 15 bases in between.

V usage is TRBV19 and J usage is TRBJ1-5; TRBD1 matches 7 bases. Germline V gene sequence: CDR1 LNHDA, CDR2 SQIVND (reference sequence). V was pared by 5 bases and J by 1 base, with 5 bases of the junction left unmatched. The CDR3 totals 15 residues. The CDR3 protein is CASSVLQGSNQPQHF. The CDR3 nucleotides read TGTGCCAGTAGTGTCTTACAGGGGAGCAATCAGCCCCAGCATTTT.

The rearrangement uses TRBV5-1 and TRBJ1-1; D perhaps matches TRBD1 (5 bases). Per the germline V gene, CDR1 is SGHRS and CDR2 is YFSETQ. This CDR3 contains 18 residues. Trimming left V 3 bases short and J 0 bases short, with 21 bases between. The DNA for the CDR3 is TGCGCCAGCAGCTCCTCCCAGCAGGGAAGGTTTATGAACACTGAAGCTTTCTTT. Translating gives CASSSSQQGRFMNTEAFF.

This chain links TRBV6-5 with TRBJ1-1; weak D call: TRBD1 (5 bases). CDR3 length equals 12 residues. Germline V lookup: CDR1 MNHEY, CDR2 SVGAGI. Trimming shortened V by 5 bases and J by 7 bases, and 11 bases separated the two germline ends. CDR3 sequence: CASSPRQFEAFF. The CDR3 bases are TGTGCCAGCAGTCCTCGACAGTTTGAAGCTTTCTTT.

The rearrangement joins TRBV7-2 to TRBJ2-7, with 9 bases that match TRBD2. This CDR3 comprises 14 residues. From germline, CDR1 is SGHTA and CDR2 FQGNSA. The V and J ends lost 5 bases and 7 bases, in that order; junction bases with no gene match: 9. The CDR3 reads CASSRIAGVGEQYF. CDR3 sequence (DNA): TGTGCCAGCAGCCGTATAGCGGGAGTAGGGGAGCAGTACTTC.

CDR3: CASSLGHTTYEQYF. In DNA form, the CDR3 reads TGTGCCAGCAGCTTGGGGCATACGACCTACGAGCAGTACTTC. This chain joins TRBV5-8 and TRBJ2-7; no clear D. Deletions cut 0 bases from V and 2 bases from J, with 9 bases between. The germline V gene has CDR1 SGHTS and CDR2 YDEGEE. The CDR3 extends over 14 amino acids.